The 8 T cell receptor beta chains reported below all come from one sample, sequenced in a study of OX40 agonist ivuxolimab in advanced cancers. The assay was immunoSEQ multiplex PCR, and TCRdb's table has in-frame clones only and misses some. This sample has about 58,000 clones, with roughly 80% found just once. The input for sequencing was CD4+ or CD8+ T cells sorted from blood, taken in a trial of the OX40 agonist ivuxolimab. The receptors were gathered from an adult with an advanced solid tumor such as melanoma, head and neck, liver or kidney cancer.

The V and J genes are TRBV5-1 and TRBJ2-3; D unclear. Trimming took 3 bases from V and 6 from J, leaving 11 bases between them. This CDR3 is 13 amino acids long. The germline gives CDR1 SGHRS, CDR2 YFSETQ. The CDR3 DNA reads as TGCGCCAGCAGCTACTCCGGTGGGGATACGCAGTATTTT. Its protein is CASSYSGGDTQYF.

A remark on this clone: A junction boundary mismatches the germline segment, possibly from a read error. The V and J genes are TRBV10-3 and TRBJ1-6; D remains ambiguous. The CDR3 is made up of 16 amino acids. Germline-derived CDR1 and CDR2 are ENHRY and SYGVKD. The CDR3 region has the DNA TGTGCCAGCCAGACTCGGGCCCTACGGGATAACTCACCCCTCCACTTT. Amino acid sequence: CASQTRALRDNSPLHF.

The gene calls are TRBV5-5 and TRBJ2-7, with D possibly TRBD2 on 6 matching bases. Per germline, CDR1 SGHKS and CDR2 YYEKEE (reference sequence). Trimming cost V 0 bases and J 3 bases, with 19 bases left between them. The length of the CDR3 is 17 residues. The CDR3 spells CASSLVGGTADYYEQYF. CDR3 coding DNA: TGTGCCAGCAGCTTGGTCGGAGGGACTGCTGATTACTACGAGCAGTACTTC.

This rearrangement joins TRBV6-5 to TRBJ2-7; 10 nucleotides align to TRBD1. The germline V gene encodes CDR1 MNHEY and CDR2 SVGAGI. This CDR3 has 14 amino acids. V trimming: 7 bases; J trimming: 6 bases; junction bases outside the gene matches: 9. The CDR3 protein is CASNPNRDRGEQYF. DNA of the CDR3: TGTGCCAGCAACCCCAACCGGGACAGGGGCGAGCAGTACTTC.

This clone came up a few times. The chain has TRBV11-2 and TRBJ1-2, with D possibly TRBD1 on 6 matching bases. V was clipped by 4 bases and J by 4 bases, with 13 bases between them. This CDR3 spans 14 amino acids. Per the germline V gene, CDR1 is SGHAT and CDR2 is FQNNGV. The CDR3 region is CASSSPPGAYGYTF. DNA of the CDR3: TGTGCCAGCAGCTCCCCCCCAGGGGCCTATGGCTACACCTTC.

The CDR3 DNA follows: TGTGCCATTCAAGGGGGCTCGGAAAATGAAAAACTGTTTTTT. This gives the protein CAIQGGSENEKLFF. V is TRBV6-1 and J is TRBJ1-4, with 7 bases identical to TRBD1. CDR3 length: 14 amino acids. V was clipped by 10 bases and J by 5 bases; unmatched bases: 10. Germline CDR1 reads MNHNS; CDR2 reads SASEGT.

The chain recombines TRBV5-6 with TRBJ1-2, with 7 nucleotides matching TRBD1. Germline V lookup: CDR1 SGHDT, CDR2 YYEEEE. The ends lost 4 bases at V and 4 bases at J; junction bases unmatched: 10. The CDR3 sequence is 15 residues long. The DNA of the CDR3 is TGTGCCAGCAGCCGTGGACAGGTCCTCCGCTATGGCTACACCTTC. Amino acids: CASSRGQVLRYGYTF.

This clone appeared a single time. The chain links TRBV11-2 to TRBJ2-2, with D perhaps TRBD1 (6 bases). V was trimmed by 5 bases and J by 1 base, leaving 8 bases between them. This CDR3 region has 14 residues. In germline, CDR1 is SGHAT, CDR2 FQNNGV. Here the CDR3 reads CASSVQGNTGELFF. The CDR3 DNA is TGTGCCAGCAGCGTACAGGGGAACACCGGGGAGCTGTTTTTT.